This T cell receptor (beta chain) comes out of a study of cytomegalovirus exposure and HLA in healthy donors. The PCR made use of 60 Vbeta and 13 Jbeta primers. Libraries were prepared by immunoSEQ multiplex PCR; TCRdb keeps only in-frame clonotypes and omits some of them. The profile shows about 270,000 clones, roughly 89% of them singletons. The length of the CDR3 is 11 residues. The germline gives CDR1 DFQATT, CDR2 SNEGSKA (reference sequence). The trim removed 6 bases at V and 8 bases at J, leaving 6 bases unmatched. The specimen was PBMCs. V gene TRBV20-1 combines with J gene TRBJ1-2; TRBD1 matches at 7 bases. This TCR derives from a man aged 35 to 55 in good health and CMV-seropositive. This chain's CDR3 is CSAGGGVGYTF. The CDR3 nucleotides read TGCAGTGCAGGAGGGGGCGTAGGCTACACCTTC.